This T cell receptor beta chain was identified during a study of blood T cell repertoires in COVID-19. Seattle enrolled patients during active infection and tracked them longitudinally. From germline, CDR1 is LNHDA and CDR2 SQIVND (reference sequence). This CDR3 spans 19 amino acids. V shed 3 bases, J shed 4 bases, and the junction held 18 bases outside the gene matches. The method was immunoSEQ multiplex PCR; TCRdb's version includes in-frame clones alone and lacks a portion of them. The repertoire consists of some 200,000 clones, with roughly 76% occurring once and the leading ten covering more than 10%. This clone was detected a few times.

The chain is built from TRBV19 and TRBJ1-2; 9 bases line up with TRBD1. This TCR derives from an elderly woman with COVID-19, enrolled during active disease. Source material: peripheral blood. The CDR3 DNA reads as TGTGCCAGTAGTATTGTCAACTTACCGGGACAGGGTAGAAGCTATGGCTACACCTTC. It yields the protein CASSIVNLPGQGRSYGYTF.